The 2 T cell receptor beta chains below come from one sample, sequenced in a study of cytomegalovirus exposure and HLA in healthy donors. Amplification used 60 Vbeta primers and 13 Jbeta primers. Measured with immunoSEQ multiplex PCR; TCRdb has only the in-frame clones, and not every one. In the table there are 60,000 to 75,000 clones, around 91% of which are singletons. The source material was PBMCs. Source of these receptors: a woman in her twenties or thirties in good health and CMV-seropositive.

The chain has TRBV4-1 and TRBJ1-2, with D hard to call. Trimming took off 4 bases at V and 4 bases at J, with 16 bases between the two ends. The germline V gene encodes CDR1 MGHRA and CDR2 YSYEKL. This CDR3 has 15 amino acids. The CDR3 loop reads CASSPPRREVYGYTF. The CDR3 DNA is TGCGCCAGCAGCCCTCCGAGACGGGAAGTCTATGGCTACACCTTC.

This chain connects TRBV27 to TRBJ1-4; 8 positions agree with TRBD1. The CDR3 sequence is 15 residues long. Germline values: CDR1 MNHEY, CDR2 SMNVEV (reference sequence). Germline trimming cut 7 bases from V and 6 bases from J; bases unmatched to any gene: 10. In DNA, the CDR3 is TGTGCCAGCACTGGGAGAACAGGGGGTGATGAAAAACTGTTTTTT. Translating gives CASTGRTGGDEKLFF.